This T cell receptor beta chain was recorded in a study of blood T cell repertoires in COVID-19. On the study more broadly: The analysed material was cDNA or gDNA that came from T cells, B-cell-depleted T cells, or PBMCs.

CDR3 length: 17 residues. Germline V gene lookup returns CDR1 LGHNA and CDR2 YNFKEQ. Trimming pared 0 bases from V and 2 bases from J, leaving 15 bases between. Only in-frame clones appear in the TCRdb table, and some are missing; sequencing was by immunoSEQ multiplex PCR. The sample holds more than 45,000 clones, about 90% seen once. This receptor was identified in a man between 65 and 80 years old with active COVID-19. This chain joins TRBV4-2 and TRBJ2-3, with D maybe TRBD1 (6 bases). Material: peripheral blood. CDR3 amino acids: CASSQESNAGVTDTQYF. As DNA, the CDR3 is TGTGCCAGCAGCCAAGAGTCAAACGCAGGGGTCACAGATACGCAGTATTTT.